This T cell receptor beta chain was found in a study of cytomegalovirus exposure and HLA in healthy donors. Germline lookup yields CDR1 SGHAT and CDR2 FQNNGV. V was clipped by 4 bases and J by 4 bases; unmatched bases: 8. The CDR3 sequence is 15 residues long. Findings and caveats of the study: A later analysis associated some 16,000 TCR beta sequences with HLA alleles at a 0.05 false discovery rate. In a later analysis, an Asian-associated ancestry cluster reportedly showed fewer N-insertions than the approximately 670-donor mean. A later analysis showed HLA-associated TCR beta chains outstripping equally common others in clonal expansion.

Primers: 60 Vbeta forward and 13 Jbeta reverse. Method: immunoSEQ multiplex PCR; TCRdb's copy keeps in-frame clones and lacks some. Here the sample spans over 90,000 clones, roughly 74% being singletons. Comments on this clone: Antigen: not known.

The material sequenced was PBMCs. The receptor's source is a woman between 65 and 79 years old in good health and CMV-seropositive. The gene calls are TRBV11-2 and TRBJ2-5; 8 bases match TRBD1. The CDR3 loop is CASSSSTGAGETQYF. The CDR3 DNA follows: TGTGCCAGCAGCTCGTCGACAGGGGCGGGAGAGACCCAGTACTTC.